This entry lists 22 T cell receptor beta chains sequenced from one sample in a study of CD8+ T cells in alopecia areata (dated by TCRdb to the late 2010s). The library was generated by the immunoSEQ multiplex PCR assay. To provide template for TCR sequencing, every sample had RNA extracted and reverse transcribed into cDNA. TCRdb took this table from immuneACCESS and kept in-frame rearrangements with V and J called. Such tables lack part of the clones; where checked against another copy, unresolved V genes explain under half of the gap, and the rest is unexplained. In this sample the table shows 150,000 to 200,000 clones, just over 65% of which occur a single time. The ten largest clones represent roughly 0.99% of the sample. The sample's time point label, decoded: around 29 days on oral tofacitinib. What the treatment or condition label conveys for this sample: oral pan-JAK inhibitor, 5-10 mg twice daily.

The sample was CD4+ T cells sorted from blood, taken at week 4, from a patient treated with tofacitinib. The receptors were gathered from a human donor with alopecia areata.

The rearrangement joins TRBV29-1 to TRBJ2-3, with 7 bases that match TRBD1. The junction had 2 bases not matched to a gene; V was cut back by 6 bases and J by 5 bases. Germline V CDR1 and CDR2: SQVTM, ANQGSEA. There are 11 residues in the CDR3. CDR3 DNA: TGCAGCGTCAGGACAGGAGATACGCAGTATTTT. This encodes CSVRTGDTQYF.

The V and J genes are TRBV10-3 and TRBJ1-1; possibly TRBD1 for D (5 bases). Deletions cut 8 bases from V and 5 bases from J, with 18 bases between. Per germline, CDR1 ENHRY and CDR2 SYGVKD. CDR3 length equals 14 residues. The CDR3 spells CAIGEDTQRTEAFF. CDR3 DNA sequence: TGTGCCATCGGGGAGGACACTCAGAGGACTGAAGCTTTCTTT.

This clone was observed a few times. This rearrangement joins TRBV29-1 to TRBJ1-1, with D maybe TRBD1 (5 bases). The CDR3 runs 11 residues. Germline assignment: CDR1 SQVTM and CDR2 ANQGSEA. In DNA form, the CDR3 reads TGCACGGGGGGGGTAGGGACTGAAGCTTTCTTT. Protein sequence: CTGGVGTEAFF.

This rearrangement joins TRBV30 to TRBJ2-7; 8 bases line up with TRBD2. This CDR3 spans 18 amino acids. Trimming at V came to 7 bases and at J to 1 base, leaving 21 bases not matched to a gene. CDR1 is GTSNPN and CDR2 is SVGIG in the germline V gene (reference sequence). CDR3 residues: CAFRPGGGSISRSYEQYF. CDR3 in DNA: TGTGCCTTCCGACCCGGGGGGGGCAGTATCTCAAGATCCTACGAGCAGTACTTC.

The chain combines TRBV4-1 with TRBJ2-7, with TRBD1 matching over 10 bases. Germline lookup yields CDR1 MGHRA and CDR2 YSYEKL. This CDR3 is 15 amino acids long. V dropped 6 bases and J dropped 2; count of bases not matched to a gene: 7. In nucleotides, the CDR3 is TGCGCCAGCAGAACCCTGGGACAGGGGACCTACGAGCAGTACTTC. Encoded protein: CASRTLGQGTYEQYF.

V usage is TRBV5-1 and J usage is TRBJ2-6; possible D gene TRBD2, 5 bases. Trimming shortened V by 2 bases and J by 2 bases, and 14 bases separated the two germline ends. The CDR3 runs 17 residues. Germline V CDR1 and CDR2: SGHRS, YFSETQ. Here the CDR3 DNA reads TGCGCCAGCAGCTTAATGGGGAGTACCCCTGGGGCCAACGTCCTGACTTTC. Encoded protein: CASSLMGSTPGANVLTF.

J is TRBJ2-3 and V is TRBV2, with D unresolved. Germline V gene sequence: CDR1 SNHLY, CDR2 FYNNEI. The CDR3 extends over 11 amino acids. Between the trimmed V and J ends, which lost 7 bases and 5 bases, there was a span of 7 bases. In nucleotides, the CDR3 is TGTGCCAGCACGATATTAGATACGCAGTATTTT. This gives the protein CASTILDTQYF.

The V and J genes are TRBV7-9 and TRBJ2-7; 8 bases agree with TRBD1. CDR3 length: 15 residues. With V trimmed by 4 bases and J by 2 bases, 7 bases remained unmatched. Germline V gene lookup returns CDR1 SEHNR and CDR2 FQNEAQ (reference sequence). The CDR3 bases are TGTGCCAGCAGCTCCCAGGGGGCTCCGACCTACGAGCAGTACTTC. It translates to CASSSQGAPTYEQYF.

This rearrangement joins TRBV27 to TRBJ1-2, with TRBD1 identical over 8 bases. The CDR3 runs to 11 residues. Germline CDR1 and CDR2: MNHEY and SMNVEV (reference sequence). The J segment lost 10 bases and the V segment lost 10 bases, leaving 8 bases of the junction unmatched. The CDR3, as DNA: TGTGCCACCGGACAGGGCCTCGCCTACACCTTC. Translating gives CATGQGLAYTF.

The CDR3 DNA sequence: TGTGCCTGGAGTCCCCTCGGACCGGGCTACGAGCAGTACTTC. Its translation: CAWSPLGPGYEQYF. The V gene is TRBV30, the J gene TRBJ2-7; no clear D. Trimming pared 2 bases from V and 3 bases from J, leaving 14 bases between. The CDR3 loop spans 14 amino acids. CDR1 is GTSNPN and CDR2 is SVGIG in the germline V gene (reference sequence).

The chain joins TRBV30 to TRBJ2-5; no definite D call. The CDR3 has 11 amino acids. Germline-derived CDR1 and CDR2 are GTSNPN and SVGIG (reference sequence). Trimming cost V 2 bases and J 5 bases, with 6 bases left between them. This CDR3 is CAWSLMETQYF. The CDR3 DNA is TGTGCCTGGAGTCTCATGGAGACCCAGTACTTC.

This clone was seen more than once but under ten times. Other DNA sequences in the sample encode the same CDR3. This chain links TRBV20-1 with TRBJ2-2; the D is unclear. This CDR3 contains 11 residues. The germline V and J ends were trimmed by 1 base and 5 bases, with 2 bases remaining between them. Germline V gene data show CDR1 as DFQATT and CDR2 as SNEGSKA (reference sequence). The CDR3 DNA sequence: TGCAGTGCTAGAGGGACCGGGGAGCTGTTTTTT. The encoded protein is CSARGTGELFF.

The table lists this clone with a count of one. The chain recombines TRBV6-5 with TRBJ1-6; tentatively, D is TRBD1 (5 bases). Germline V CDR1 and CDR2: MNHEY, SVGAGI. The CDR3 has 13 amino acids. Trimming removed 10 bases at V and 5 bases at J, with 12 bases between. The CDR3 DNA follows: TGTGCCACCCGGGACCGAAATAATTCACCCCTCCACTTT. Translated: CATRDRNNSPLHF.

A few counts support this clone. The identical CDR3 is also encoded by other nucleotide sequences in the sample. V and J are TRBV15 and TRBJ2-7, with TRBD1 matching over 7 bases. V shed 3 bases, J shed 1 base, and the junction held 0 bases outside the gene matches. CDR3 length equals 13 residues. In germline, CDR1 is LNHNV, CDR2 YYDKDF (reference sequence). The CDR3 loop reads CATSRDRSYEQYF. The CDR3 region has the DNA TGTGCCACCAGCAGGGACAGGTCCTACGAGCAGTACTTC.

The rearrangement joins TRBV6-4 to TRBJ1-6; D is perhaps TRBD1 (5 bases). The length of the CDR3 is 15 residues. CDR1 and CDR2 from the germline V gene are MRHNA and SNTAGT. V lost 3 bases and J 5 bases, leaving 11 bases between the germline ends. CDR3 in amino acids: CASSETGANNSPLHF. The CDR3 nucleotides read TGTGCCAGCAGTGAAACCGGGGCAAATAATTCACCCCTCCACTTT.

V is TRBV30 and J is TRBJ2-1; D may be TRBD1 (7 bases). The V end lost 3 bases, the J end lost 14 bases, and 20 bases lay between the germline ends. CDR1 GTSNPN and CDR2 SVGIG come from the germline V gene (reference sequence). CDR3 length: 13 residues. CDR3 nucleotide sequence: TGTGCCTGGAGAGACGGGGGACAGTACCGGGAGTTCTTC. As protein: CAWRDGGQYREFF. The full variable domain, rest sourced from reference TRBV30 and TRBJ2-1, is SQTIHQWPATLVQPVGSPLSLECTVEGTSNPNLYWYRQAAGRGLQLLFYSVGIGQISSEVPQNLSASRPQDRQFILSSKKLLLSDSGFYLCAWRDGGQYREFFGPGTRLTVL.

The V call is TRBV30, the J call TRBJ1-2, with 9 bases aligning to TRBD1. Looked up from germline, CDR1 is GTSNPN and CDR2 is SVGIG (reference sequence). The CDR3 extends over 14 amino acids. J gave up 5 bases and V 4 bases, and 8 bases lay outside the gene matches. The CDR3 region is CAWKTGTGSYGYTF. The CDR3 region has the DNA TGTGCCTGGAAAACCGGGACAGGGAGTTATGGCTACACCTTC.

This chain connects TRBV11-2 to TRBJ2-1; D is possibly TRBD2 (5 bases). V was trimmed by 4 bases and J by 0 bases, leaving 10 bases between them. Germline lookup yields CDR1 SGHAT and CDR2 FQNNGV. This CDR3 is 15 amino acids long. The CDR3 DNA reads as TGTGCCAGCAGCTCCGGGGTGAGCTCCTACAATGAGCAGTTCTTC. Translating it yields CASSSGVSSYNEQFF. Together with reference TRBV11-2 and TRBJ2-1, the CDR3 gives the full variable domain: EAGVAQSPRYKIIEKRQSVAFWCNPISGHATLYWYQQILGQGPKLLIQFQNNGVVDDSQLPKDRFSAERLKGVDSTLKIQPAKLEDSAVYLCASSSGVSSYNEQFFGPGTRLTVL.

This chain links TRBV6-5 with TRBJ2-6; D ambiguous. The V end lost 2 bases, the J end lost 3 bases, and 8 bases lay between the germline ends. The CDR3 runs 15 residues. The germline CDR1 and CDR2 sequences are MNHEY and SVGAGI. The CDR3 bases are TGTGCCAGCAGTTACGTTCCCCTTGGGGCCAACGTCCTGACTTTC. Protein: CASSYVPLGANVLTF.

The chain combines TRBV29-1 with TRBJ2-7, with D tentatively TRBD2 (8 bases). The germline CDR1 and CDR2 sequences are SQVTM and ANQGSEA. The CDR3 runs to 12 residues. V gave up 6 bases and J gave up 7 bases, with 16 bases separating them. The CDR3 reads CSVGRGQREQYF. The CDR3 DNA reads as TGCAGCGTCGGGAGGGGGCAGAGAGAGCAGTACTTC.

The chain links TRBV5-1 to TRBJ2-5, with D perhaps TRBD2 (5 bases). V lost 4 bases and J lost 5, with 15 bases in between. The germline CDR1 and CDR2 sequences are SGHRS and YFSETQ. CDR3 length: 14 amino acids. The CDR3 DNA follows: TGCGCCAGCAGCCGAATTACAGAGGGCGAGACCCAGTACTTC. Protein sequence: CASSRITEGETQYF.

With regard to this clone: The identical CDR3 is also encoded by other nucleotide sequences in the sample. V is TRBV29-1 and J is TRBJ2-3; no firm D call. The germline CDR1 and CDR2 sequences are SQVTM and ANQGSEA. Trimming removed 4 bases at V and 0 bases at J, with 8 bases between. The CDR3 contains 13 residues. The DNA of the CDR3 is TGCAGCGTTGCCTCACCGAGCACAGATACGCAGTATTTT. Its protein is CSVASPSTDTQYF.